The 27 T cell receptor beta chains in this list originate from one sample, sequenced in a study of Graves' ophthalmopathy and Graves' hyperthyroidism. The authors amplified TCR beta CDR3 regions, and they did so from RNA transcripts for repertoire sequencing. HTBI-primed first-round RT-PCR preceded second-round multiplex PCR. TCRdb used MiXCR to reprocess the multiplex PCR reads, holding one entry per CDR3 protein. The table includes 1 million to 1.3 million distinct CDR3 sequences, 35% to 40% detected once. Sequencing was performed on peripheral blood or thyroid tissue (not recorded which). The source is an adult man with Graves' hyperthyroidism.

The chain's CDR3 is CASSSLAGGANVLTF. For the CDR3, the DNA is TGCGCCAGCAGCTCGTTAGCGGGTGGGGCCAACGTCCTGACTTTC. The J gene is TRBJ2-6, the V gene TRBV5-1; the match to TRBD2 covers 7 bases. There are 15 residues in the CDR3. V shed 3 bases, J shed 3 bases, and the junction held 3 bases outside the gene matches. Germline V gives CDR1 SGHRS, CDR2 YFSETQ. Looking up the rest from reference TRBV5-1 and TRBJ2-6 gives the full variable domain: KAGVTQTPRYLIKTRGQQVTLSCSPISGHRSVSWYQQTPGQGLQFLFEYFSETQRNKGNFPGRFSGRQFSNSRSEMNVSTLELGDSALYLCASSSLAGGANVLTFGAGSRLTVL.

The chain carries TRBV10-2 and TRBJ2-5; tentatively, D is TRBD2 (6 bases). The germline V gene has CDR1 WSHSY and CDR2 SAAADI. This CDR3 has 13 amino acids. Deletions cut 2 bases from V and 11 bases from J, with 15 bases between. CDR3 amino acids: CASSEKTGEAQYF. CDR3 DNA sequence: TGCGCCAGCAGTGAGAAAACGGGGGAGGCTCAGTACTTC.

Only a few counts were recorded for this clonotype. This chain connects TRBV5-8 to TRBJ2-2, with D uncertain. Per germline, CDR1 SGHTS and CDR2 YDEGEE. The CDR3 has 14 residues. V lost 2 bases, J lost 7 bases, and 12 bases lay in between. The CDR3 is CASSFRSPGGELFF. CDR3 nucleotide sequence: TGTGCCAGCAGCTTTCGCAGTCCTGGCGGGGAGCTGTTTTTT. Variable domain in full (rest from reference TRBV5-8 and TRBJ2-2): EAGVTQSPTHLIKTRGQQATLRCSPISGHTSVYWYQQALGLGLQFLLWYDEGEERNRGNFPPRFSGRQFPNYSSELNVNALELEDSALYLCASSFRSPGGELFFGEGSRLTVL.

The table lists this clonotype with many counts. The DNA for the CDR3 is TGTGCCAGCAGCCCGCAGTTAGTAGTGAACACTGAAGCTTTCTTT. Amino acids: CASSPQLVVNTEAFF. V usage is TRBV5-5 and J usage is TRBJ1-1; no reliable D call. CDR1 is SGHKS and CDR2 is YYEKEE in the germline V gene (reference sequence). There are 15 residues in the CDR3. V was cut by 4 bases and J by 0 bases, with 13 bases left in between.

This clonotype appeared a few times. The rearrangement uses TRBV7-3 and TRBJ1-6, with D hard to call. Germline V gene data show CDR1 as SGHTA and CDR2 as FQGTGA. This CDR3 has 14 residues. Trimming left V 5 bases short and J 9 bases short, with 14 bases between. The chain's CDR3 is CASSQVAGGSPLHF. In nucleotides, the CDR3 is TGTGCCAGCAGCCAGGTAGCAGGTGGTTCACCCCTCCACTTT.

This clonotype was seen only a few times. The rearrangement uses TRBV6-6 and TRBJ2-7; D gene ambiguous. Germline V gene lookup returns CDR1 MNHNY and CDR2 SVGAGI (reference sequence). CDR3 length: 12 residues. Trimming pared 4 bases from V and 3 bases from J, leaving 7 bases between. The CDR3 DNA is TGTGCCAGCAGTTCGACATTCTACGAGCAGTACTTC. Its protein product is CASSSTFYEQYF.

The V call is TRBV27, the J call TRBJ1-5, with 7 bases aligning to TRBD1. J gave up 4 bases and V 10 bases, and 13 bases lay outside the gene matches. The CDR3 is 15 amino acids. Germline assignment: CDR1 MNHEY and CDR2 SMNVEV (reference sequence). CDR3 residues: CAIERTGVGNQPQHF. CDR3 in DNA: TGTGCCATCGAAAGGACAGGAGTTGGGAATCAGCCCCAGCATTTT.

The chain is built from TRBV18 and TRBJ2-7; maybe TRBD1 (5 bases). Germline CDR1 KGHSH, CDR2 LQKENI. The CDR3 covers 16 residues. The ends were cut back, 2 bases at V and 4 bases at J, with 18 bases in the middle. CDR3 in DNA: TGTGCCAGCTCACCAATCCCTGGCAGGGATAATTACGAGCAGTACTTC. Translated, it gives CASSPIPGRDNYEQYF.

This clonotype appeared many times. The V and J genes are TRBV7-9 and TRBJ2-7; D is possibly TRBD1 (6 bases). CDR1 is SEHNR, CDR2 FQNEAQ, per germline (reference sequence). V lost 5 bases to trimming and J lost 5 bases, with 13 bases between them. This CDR3 contains 13 residues. CDR3 region: CASSRTVFDEQYF. The CDR3 coding sequence is TGTGCCAGCAGCCGGACAGTGTTCGACGAGCAGTACTTC.

The table lists this clonotype with many counts. The gene calls are TRBV19 and TRBJ2-7; D might be TRBD1 (6 bases). V lost 8 bases and J lost 3, with 14 bases in between. The CDR3 is 13 residues long. Looked up from germline, CDR1 is LNHDA and CDR2 is SQIVND (reference sequence). DNA of the CDR3: TGTGCCAGTTCACAGGGAGAGGGCTACGAGCAGTACTTC. Translation gives CASSQGEGYEQYF.

As to this clonotype: A much larger clone differs by one base, so this may be a read error. The V call is TRBV20-1, the J call TRBJ2-7, with no clear D. Germline values: CDR1 DFQATT, CDR2 SNEGSKA (reference sequence). The CDR3 totals 11 residues. The CDR3 region has the DNA TGCGGTGCTCTCACAGACTACGAGCAGTACTTC. Its translation is CGALTDYEQYF.

The V gene is TRBV6-2 or TRBV6-3, the J gene TRBJ2-7; D uncertain. The germline V gene has CDR1 MNHEY and CDR2 SVGEGT. This CDR3 spans 11 amino acids. Trimming left V 4 bases short and J 10 bases short, with 11 bases between. The CDR3 region has the DNA TGTGCCAGCAGTTCCTTGGGATTCCAGTACTTC. As protein: CASSSLGFQYF.

At least ten counts were recorded for this clonotype. V and J are TRBV15 and TRBJ1-6; 10 bases are a match to TRBD1. Trimming took 3 bases from V and 6 from J; bases not matched to a gene: 11. The CDR3 covers 18 residues. Germline lookup yields CDR1 LNHNV and CDR2 YYDKDF (reference sequence). In DNA, the CDR3 is TGTGCCACCAGCAGGGGACAGGGGCGGACGCGACTTAATTCACCCCTCCACTTT. Translated: CATSRGQGRTRLNSPLHF. The whole variable domain, filled in from reference TRBV15 and TRBJ1-6, reads DAMVIQNPRYQVTQFGKPVTLSCSQTLNHNVMYWYQQKSSQAPKLLFHYYDKDFNNEADTPDNFQSRRPNTSFCFLDIRSPGLGDTAMYLCATSRGQGRTRLNSPLHFGNGTRLTVT.

The chain joins TRBV24-1 to TRBJ1-6; 8 positions agree with TRBD1. With 4 bases clipped from V and 8 bases from J, the junction kept 6 bases outside the gene matches. Germline CDR1 is KGHDR and CDR2 is SFDVKD. The CDR3 length is 15 residues. CDR3 protein: CATSDKTGADSPLHF. The CDR3 nucleotides read TGTGCCACCAGTGACAAGACAGGGGCAGATTCACCCCTCCACTTT.

This clonotype was detected ten times or more. V gene TRBV19 combines with J gene TRBJ2-5; D gene uncertain. In germline, CDR1 is LNHDA, CDR2 SQIVND (reference sequence). This CDR3 has 15 amino acids. V lost 3 bases and J 1 base, leaving 12 bases between the germline ends. CDR3: CASSIVGSGQETQYF. The CDR3 coding sequence is TGTGCCAGTAGTATCGTCGGATCGGGCCAAGAGACCCAGTACTTC.

In its sample, this clonotype was seen a few times. Being one base from a much bigger clone, this may be a read error. The V call is TRBV25-1, the J call TRBJ2-2; the match to TRBD2 covers 8 bases. This CDR3 comprises 14 residues. Per the germline V gene, CDR1 is MGHDK and CDR2 is SYGVNS. The V gene end was trimmed by 5 bases and the J gene end by 6 bases; junction bases not matched to a gene: 5. This CDR3 is CASSPGGASGELFF. The DNA for the CDR3 is TGTGCCAGCAGTCCGGGAGGGGCGTCCGGGGAGCTGTTTTTT.

In this sample, this clonotype turned up a few times. The genes are TRBV30 and TRBJ1-1; no clear D. The CDR3 loop spans 11 amino acids. V lost 0 bases and J lost 10, with 9 bases in between. Germline CDR1 GTSNPN, CDR2 SVGIG (reference sequence). As DNA, the CDR3 is TGTGCCTGGAGTGTACGACCGGTAGCTTTCTTT. It is translated as CAWSVRPVAFF.

This clonotype was detected many times. The chain links TRBV7-9 to TRBJ1-1, with D hard to call. CDR3 size: 15 residues. Germline loops: CDR1 SEHNR, CDR2 FQNEAQ (reference sequence). V was trimmed by 2 bases and J by 1 base, leaving 11 bases between them. The DNA of the CDR3 is TGTGCCAGCAGCTTATTGGGGAAAGAGAACACTGAAGCTTTCTTT. Translation: CASSLLGKENTEAFF.

The table lists this clonotype with many counts. The chain carries TRBV10-3 and TRBJ1-5; 7 nucleotides line up with TRBD1. After removal of 4 bases from V and 4 bases from J, the junction contained 7 bases not matched to a gene. Per the germline V gene, CDR1 is ENHRY and CDR2 is SYGVKD. This CDR3 spans 15 amino acids. In nucleotides, the CDR3 is TGTGCCATCAGTGTTACAGGGGATAGAAATCAGCCCCAGCATTTT. Its translation is CAISVTGDRNQPQHF.

This rearrangement joins TRBV27 to TRBJ1-2, with TRBD1 identical over 7 bases. The V gene end was trimmed by 2 bases and the J gene end by 4 bases; junction bases not matched to a gene: 7. CDR3 length: 15 residues. CDR1 MNHEY and CDR2 SMNVEV come from the germline V gene (reference sequence). CDR3 residues: CASSLGWGTAYGYTF. In DNA form, the CDR3 reads TGTGCCAGCAGTTTAGGGTGGGGGACAGCCTATGGCTACACCTTC.

This clonotype showed up just a few times. The CDR3 sequence: CASSQATGATEAFF. The CDR3 bases are TGCGCCAGCAGCCAAGCGACGGGTGCCACTGAAGCTTTCTTT. The gene calls are TRBV4-3 and TRBJ1-1, with unresolved D. This CDR3 spans 14 amino acids. Deletions cut 1 base from V and 4 bases from J, with 10 bases between. The germline gives CDR1 LGHNA, CDR2 YSLEER.

A few counts support this clonotype. The chain links TRBV4-3 to TRBJ2-2; maybe TRBD2 (5 bases). Trimming cost V 1 base and J 4 bases, with 13 bases left between them. Germline V CDR1 and CDR2: LGHNA, YSLEER. CDR3 length: 16 residues. The CDR3 DNA reads as TGCGCCAGCAGCCAAGGACGGGGTTTTATCACCGGGGAGCTGTTTTTT. It codes for CASSQGRGFITGELFF.

This clonotype was observed many times. The genes are TRBV19 and TRBJ1-2; unclear D gene. CDR3 length: 15 residues. Trimming took 1 base from V and 6 from J, leaving 15 bases between them. Germline V CDR1 and CDR2: LNHDA, SQIVND (reference sequence). This CDR3 is CASSIASSRGNGYTF. CDR3 DNA sequence: TGTGCCAGTAGTATAGCGAGCAGCCGCGGGAATGGCTACACCTTC. The complete variable domain, with remaining parts taken from reference TRBV19 and TRBJ1-2, reads DGGITQSPKYLFRKEGQNVTLSCEQNLNHDAMYWYRQDPGQGLRLIYYSQIVNDFQKGDIAEGYSVSREKKESFPLTVTSAQKNPTAFYLCASSIASSRGNGYTFGSGTRLTVV.

As regards this clonotype: This may stem from a read error, because a much larger clone lies one nucleotide away. The rearrangement uses TRBV7-9 and TRBJ1-1, with 9 bases matching TRBD1. The CDR3 totals 15 residues. Germline V gives CDR1 SEHNR, CDR2 FQNEAQ (reference sequence). DNA for the CDR3: TGTGCCGGCAGCGTAGAGGGACAGGGCGACACTGAAGCTTTCTTT. Translating gives CAGSVEGQGDTEAFF. Supplemented by reference TRBV7-9 and TRBJ1-1, the full variable domain reads DTGVSQNPRHKITKRGQNVTFRCDPISEHNRLYWYRQTLGQGPEFLTYFQNEAQLEKSRLLSDRFSAERPKGSFSTLEIQRTEQGDSAMYLCAGSVEGQGDTEAFFGQGTRLTVV.

This clonotype has a handful of counts. The chain carries TRBV29-1 and TRBJ2-5; 12 bases are shared with TRBD2. V shed 4 bases and J 5 bases; nucleotides not matched to a gene: 8. Germline CDR1 reads SQVTM; CDR2 reads ANQGSEA. The length of the CDR3 is 15 residues. The CDR3 spells CSVGLAGDVGETQYF. The CDR3 coding sequence is TGCAGCGTTGGACTAGCGGGAGATGTGGGGGAGACCCAGTACTTC.

This clonotype has at least ten counts. V and J are TRBV19 and TRBJ2-6; a possible D gene is TRBD1 (5 bases). Trimming shortened V by 6 bases and J by 0 bases, and 9 bases separated the two germline ends. The CDR3 sequence is 15 residues long. Germline V gene sequence: CDR1 LNHDA, CDR2 SQIVND (reference sequence). This chain's CDR3 is CASRQGSSGANVLTF. CDR3 coding DNA: TGTGCCAGTAGGCAGGGCTCCTCTGGGGCCAACGTCCTGACTTTC.

This clonotype has just a few counts. The V call is TRBV6-6, the J call TRBJ2-7, with a tentative D call TRBD2 (5 bases). Trimming left V 6 bases short and J 0 bases short, with 12 bases between. Germline values: CDR1 MNHNY, CDR2 SVGAGI (reference sequence). CDR3 length equals 14 residues. CDR3 protein: CASRPERSSYEQYF. The CDR3 DNA sequence: TGTGCCAGCAGGCCCGAGCGGAGCTCCTACGAGCAGTACTTC.